This TCR beta chain was profiled in a study of OX40 agonist ivuxolimab in advanced cancers. As for the study more broadly: Ivuxolimab was an agonistic, fully human IgG2 monoclonal antibody directed against OX40 (CD134), a costimulatory receptor. Intravenous ivuxolimab was administered to patients every 2 weeks at six dose levels: 0.01, 0.1, 0.3, 1.5, 3 and 10 mg/kg. Among the roughly 50 dose-escalation patients, around 19 had hepatocellular carcinoma, roughly 15 melanoma, 9 renal cell carcinoma and 9 head and neck cancer. A male proportion of approximately 83% and a mean age of about 60 years, ranging from roughly 23 to 80, were recorded for the dose-escalation cohort. Patients were allowed to have had prior anti-PD-1, anti-PD-L1 or anti-CTLA-4 therapy, and approximately 37% of the dose-escalation patients had been treated with checkpoint inhibitors. Three dose-escalation patients achieved partial responses, one with hepatocellular carcinoma and two with cutaneous melanoma. Peripheral TCRbeta sequencing aimed to test whether ivuxolimab altered TCR sequence diversity and caused clonal T-cell expansion. The paper describes the monotherapy dose-escalation part (N ≈ 49 patients) of the phase I trial of ivuxolimab. What the study reported, not specific to this receptor: After ivuxolimab, expanded clones were on average more numerous among CD8+ T cells than among CD4+ T cells. The antigen specificity of the clonally expanded peripheral T cells was not determined. Low levels of normalized T-cell clonal expansion were also seen in some patients who did not respond. At doses of 0.1 to 3.0 mg/kg, clonal expansion of both CD4+ and CD8+ blood T cells was observed from baseline to week 6. In partial responders in the 0.1-3.0 mg/kg groups, normalized peripheral clonal expansion was found to be among the lowest, especially among CD8+ T cells.

Note on this clone: Which antigen it targets is not known. No base quality values were provided; no much bigger clone lies one nucleotide off.

V and J lose 10 bases and 4 bases, and a span of 22 bases separates them. CDR1 LNHDA and CDR2 SQIVND are derived from the germline V gene (reference sequence). The CDR3 holds 15 amino acids from the cysteine to the phenylalanine. CDR3 DNA only is kept here, 45 bases in frame from base 1. For sequencing of the TCRbeta CDR3 region, genomic DNA was extracted from the sorted cells. The immunoSEQ Assay was used for sequencing of TCRbeta CDR3 regions. TCRdb limited this immuneACCESS table to in-frame rearrangements with V and J called. A share of clones is missing; checked studies link under half to unresolved V genes, and the rest is unexplained. Across this sample there are some 33,000 clones, with roughly 82% seen only once. Of the sample, less than 25% is held by the ten largest clones. The trial excluded patients who had a history of autoimmune disease or were on systemic immunosuppression. Peripheral blood for TCR sequencing was collected from all dose cohorts at baseline, on cycle 4 day 1, and on cycle 7 day 1. The samples were taken from a phase I, first-in-human, multicenter, open-label dose-escalation trial of ivuxolimab. Adults with locally advanced or metastatic head and neck squamous cell, hepatocellular, melanoma or renal cell carcinoma were enrolled in the trial. Before TCR sequencing, CD4+ T cells and CD8+ T cells were sorted from peripheral blood as separate populations.

The sample consisted of CD4+ or CD8+ T cells sorted from blood, taken in a trial of the OX40 agonist ivuxolimab. Recombination connected TRBV19 to TRBJ1-2; 6 matching bases give a weak D call of TRBD1. The sequence was obtained from an adult with an advanced solid tumor such as melanoma, head and neck, liver or kidney cancer. The bases read TGTGCCACCGGGACAACCACCCGTTTCCCCTATGGCTACACCTTC. This is translated as CATGTTTRFPYGYTF.